The 14 T cell receptor beta chains below were found in one sample sequenced in a study of regulatory T cells in long-lasting Graves disease (dated by TCRdb to the early 2020s). The method behind the library was multiplex PCR. Sequenced using an Illumina HiSeq 4000. CDR3 regions were amplified by Arm-PCR with iRepertoire HTBI primers to construct TCR beta libraries. Using fastp at Q25 and MiXCR, TCRdb reprocessed the public reads and kept productive beta chains. Rows matching on CDR3 protein sequence are summarized as one entry with the most common DNA and genes. Recorded for this sample are 400,000 to 450,000 distinct CDR3 sequences; around 17% of them occurred a single time. The ten largest clonotypes hold about 10% of the sample. The time point label corresponds to: newly diagnosed GD, antithyroid drugs for less than 3 months. For both TCR sequencing and RNA sequencing, RNA was extracted from PBMCs using TRIzol.

These same records also appear under a second study, on T cells in Graves' hyperthyroidism and ophthalmopathy.

The sample here was peripheral blood mononuclear cells (PBMCs), taken at new diagnosis, from a patient treated with antithyroid drugs. These receptors were taken from a woman aged 25-40 years with Graves disease. Donor details come from another sample of the same person, matched by shared clones.

The V gene is TRBV6-1, the J gene TRBJ2-1; 9 positions agree with TRBD1. Unmatched junction bases numbered 11, after V lost 5 bases and J lost 12 bases. Germline values: CDR1 MNHNS, CDR2 SASEGT. This CDR3 has 14 amino acids. CDR3 in amino acids: CASSRSGTGSGQFF. The CDR3 region has the DNA TGTGCCAGCAGTCGGAGCGGGACAGGGAGTGGGCAGTTCTTC.

This clonotype was observed at least ten times. The V call is TRBV19, the J call TRBJ1-1, with D possibly TRBD1 on 5 matching bases. There are 14 residues in the CDR3. V was cut by 4 bases and J by 1 base, with 10 bases left in between. CDR1 and CDR2 from the germline V gene are LNHDA and SQIVND (reference sequence). CDR3 in amino acids: CASSKGGQNTEAFF. The DNA for the CDR3 is TGTGCCAGTAGTAAAGGCGGACAGAACACTGAAGCTTTCTTT.

The rearrangement uses TRBV20-1 and TRBJ2-7, with a weak D call TRBD2 (5 bases). V was pared by 0 bases and J by 1 base, with 13 bases between. This CDR3 has 15 residues. CDR1 and CDR2 (germline): DFQATT, SNEGSKA (reference sequence). The CDR3 loop reads CSAREYIRGSYEQYF. The CDR3 nucleotides are TGCAGTGCTAGAGAGTACATCCGCGGGTCCTACGAGCAGTACTTC.

This clonotype was seen repeatedly, ten times or more. CDR3 bases: TGTGCCAGCAGTGTCCAAGACAAACACAATCAGCCCCAGCATTTT. As protein: CASSVQDKHNQPQHF. The V gene is TRBV2, the J gene TRBJ1-5; D uncertain. V was shortened by 4 bases and J by 3 bases, with 13 bases between the two germline ends. The CDR3 length is 15 residues. Germline values: CDR1 SNHLY, CDR2 FYNNEI.

The table lists this clonotype with a few counts. The chain couples TRBV24-1 to TRBJ1-3; D gene ambiguous. Germline V lookup: CDR1 KGHDR, CDR2 SFDVKD. Trimming removed 5 bases at V and 4 bases at J, with 8 bases between. This CDR3 region has 13 residues. CDR3 sequence (DNA): TGTGCCACCAGTGTTACGGGAGGAAACACCATATATTTT. This gives the protein CATSVTGGNTIYF.

This clonotype came up many times. The CDR3 here is CASSSGTEVYEQYF. The CDR3 DNA reads TGTGCCAGCAGCTCCGGGACAGAAGTCTACGAGCAGTACTTC. The chain combines TRBV5-6 with TRBJ2-7; 7 bases map to TRBD1. The CDR3 loop spans 14 amino acids. CDR1 is SGHDT and CDR2 is YYEEEE in the germline V gene. The J segment lost 3 bases and the V segment lost 3 bases, leaving 6 bases of the junction unmatched.

This clonotype was seen ten or more times. The rearrangement links TRBV9 to TRBJ2-7, with 12 bases that match TRBD2. The CDR3 consists of 14 residues. CDR1 SGDLS and CDR2 YYNGEE come from the germline V gene. Trimming at V came to 3 bases and at J to 7 bases, leaving 5 bases not matched to a gene. The CDR3 is CASSGQLAGGEQYF. CDR3 in DNA: TGTGCCAGCAGCGGCCAACTAGCGGGAGGAGAGCAGTACTTC.

This clonotype was counted only a few times. At one boundary the junction diverges from the germline segment, which might be a read error. V gene TRBV19 combines with J gene TRBJ2-7; tentative D call: TRBD2 (6 bases). CDR3 length equals 17 residues. Germline CDR1 and CDR2: LNHDA and SQIVND (reference sequence). The CDR3: CASSIRMDGTYTYAQYF. CDR3 bases: TGTGCCAGTAGTATAAGGATGGACGGGACTTATACCTACGCGCAGTACTTC.

This clonotype has ten or more counts. The V call is TRBV29-1, the J call TRBJ2-1, with D possibly matching TRBD2 (6 bases). CDR1 SQVTM and CDR2 ANQGSEA come from the germline V gene. The CDR3 runs to 15 residues. V lost 7 bases to trimming and J lost 4 bases, with 20 bases between them. For the CDR3, the DNA is TGCAGCGATCGGGGGTCGGAGGGAAAATACAATGAGCAGTTCTTC. Encoded protein: CSDRGSEGKYNEQFF.

In its sample, this clonotype was seen many times. The V gene is TRBV12-3 or TRBV12-4, the J gene TRBJ2-5, with D possibly TRBD1 on 5 matching bases. The CDR3 length is 15 residues. Trimming cost V 2 bases and J 5 bases, with 15 bases left between them. The CDR3 here is CASSLLAGIRETQYF. CDR3 in DNA: TGTGCCAGCAGTTTATTGGCAGGGATTCGGGAGACCCAGTACTTC.

The chain is built from TRBV24-1 and TRBJ2-3; 9 positions match TRBD2. J lost 2 bases, V lost 4 bases, and 3 bases had no gene match. CDR3 length: 15 residues. In germline, CDR1 is KGHDR, CDR2 SFDVKD. CDR3 bases: TGTGCCACCAGTGACCCTAGCGGGGACACAGATACGCAGTATTTT. Its protein is CATSDPSGDTDTQYF.

Regarding this clonotype: This probably arose from a read error, given a far larger clone one base away. The CDR3 region is CASSPLRDTDTRYF. The CDR3 DNA follows: TGTGCCAGCAGCCCCCTGCGGGACACAGATACGCGGTATTTT. The V call is TRBV2, the J call TRBJ2-3; D possibly uses TRBD1 or TRBD2 (6 bases each). This CDR3 has 14 residues. From germline, CDR1 is SNHLY and CDR2 FYNNEI.

In its sample, this clonotype was seen a few times. The chain employs TRBV9 and TRBJ2-7; D may be TRBD1 or TRBD2 (5 bases each). Germline loops: CDR1 SGDLS, CDR2 YYNGEE. There are 15 residues in the CDR3. The ends were cut back, 3 bases at V and 3 bases at J, with 16 bases in the middle. The CDR3 nucleotides are TGTGCCAGCAGCGCAGGACTCGGGGCTCTCTACGAGCAGTACTTC. Its protein product is CASSAGLGALYEQYF.

This clonotype occurred a few times. The chain uses TRBV4-1 and TRBJ1-5; D gene ambiguous. CDR1 and CDR2 from the germline V gene are MGHRA and YSYEKL. The CDR3 runs 15 residues. V lost 4 bases, J lost 3 bases, and 13 bases lay in between. DNA for the CDR3: TGCGCCAGCAGCCCCCTGGACGGTTCCAATCAGCCCCAGCATTTT. It translates to CASSPLDGSNQPQHF.